A selection of T cell receptor beta chains follows, all from one sample in a study of T-cell reconstitution after alpha-beta-depleted transplantation in children. TCRdb ran MiXCR on the PCR reads and lists one entry per CDR3 protein. The data contain around 100,000 distinct CDR3 sequences, 10% of them seen just once; the ten biggest clones take up 34%. Sample: PBMCs, taken before TCRalphabeta/CD19-depleted stem cell transplant. These receptors were collected from a boy aged 2 to 9 with acute lymphoblastic leukemia, due to receive a stem cell transplant. Each CDR3 is given with its conserved first and last residue. A D gene is named only where the DNA matches it firmly.

TRBV12-3/TRBV12-4,-,TRBJ1-5,CASGSGTAGSPQHF
TRBV20-1,-,TRBJ2-7,CSARSGGFLEQYF
TRBV5-1,-,TRBJ2-3,CASSYAGAYTDTQYF
TRBV5-1,-,TRBJ1-4,CASSLSGLGISEKLFF
TRBV16,-,TRBJ2-7,CASSPKGRGYEQYF
TRBV19,TRBD1,TRBJ1-1,CASSIGGQGAAEAFF
TRBV7-2,-,TRBJ2-4,CASSLVGGGDIQYF
TRBV3-1,-,TRBJ2-7,CASSQGGFSYEQYF
TRBV7-9,-,TRBJ2-1,CASSLGGFYNEQFF
TRBV5-4,-,TRBJ1-1,CASRPGVNTEAFF
TRBV5-1,-,TRBJ2-7,CASRHQGPYEQYF
TRBV15,-,TRBJ2-1,CATSSPDGDNEQFF
TRBV3-1,TRBD1,TRBJ2-3,CASSRDRSTGTQYF
TRBV20-1,-,TRBJ2-3,CAFTGLSDTDTQYF
TRBV20-1,TRBD2,TRBJ2-7,CSATTSGNYLNSYEQYF
TRBV11-2,-,TRBJ2-1,CASSSPTTALSRSYNEQFF
TRBV12-3/TRBV12-4,TRBD1,TRBJ2-7,CASSLRQGPSYEQYF
TRBV2,TRBD2,TRBJ2-7,CASSEARGEREEQYF
TRBV4-2,TRBD1,TRBJ1-5,CASSQEWDRGHQPQHF
TRBV12-3/TRBV12-4,-,TRBJ1-5,CASSFLRGVSNQPQHF
TRBV12-3/TRBV12-4,TRBD2,TRBJ2-7,CASSTPLAGAGEQYF
TRBV18,-,TRBJ2-7,CASSPPRQPPYEQYF
TRBV6-5,-,TRBJ1-2,CASSYSDPANYGYTF
TRBV7-6,TRBD1,TRBJ1-5,CASSLGGQGVGAQPQHF
TRBV20-1,TRBD2,TRBJ2-3,CSASPLLASWGETQYF
TRBV12-3/TRBV12-4,TRBD1,TRBJ2-5,CASRDRDQTQYF
TRBV7-9,-,TRBJ2-2,CASTPKEGVPTGELFF
TRBV29-1,-,TRBJ2-5,CSVGTSQETQYF
TRBV7-9,TRBD2,TRBJ2-7,CASSFKAGAPDEQYF
TRBV20-1,TRBD1,TRBJ1-1,CSARMRDRVKITEAFF
TRBV7-6,TRBD2,TRBJ2-3,CASSLTTGRALTDTQYF
TRBV5-1,-,TRBJ1-4,CASSLAGPARNEKLFF
TRBV20-1,-,TRBJ2-3,CSAPSLTGDTDTQYF
TRBV11-2,-,TRBJ2-1,CASSLAGSSYNEQFF
TRBV18,TRBD2,TRBJ2-5,CASSRGLATETQYF
TRBV6-5,TRBD2,TRBJ2-7,CASRRREESYEQYF